This TCR beta chain was identified in a study of OX40 agonist ivuxolimab in advanced cancers. Study summary: Males comprised roughly four fifths of the group, whose mean age was approximately 62 years (range about 23 to 80). Under the entry rules, prior anti-PD-1, anti-PD-L1 or anti-CTLA-4 therapy was allowed, and less than 50% had some.

The assay was immunoSEQ multiplex PCR, and TCRdb's table has in-frame clones only and misses some. The data contain approximately 35,000 clones, around 90% of them seen just once; the ten biggest clones take up 3.5% to 5%. Findings of the study overall: On average, a greater number of expanded clones characterised CD8+ T cells relative to CD4+. The work left the antigen specificity of expanded peripheral T cells undetermined.

This clone has a handful of counts. Its target is not known. Germline loops: CDR1 SNHLY, CDR2 FYNNEI. Trimming took 7 bases from V and 0 from J, leaving 9 bases between them. The length of the CDR3 is 13 residues. The TCR comes from an adult with an advanced solid tumor such as melanoma, head and neck, liver or kidney cancer. The chain couples TRBV2 to TRBJ1-1; tentative D call: TRBD1 (5 bases). The input for sequencing was CD4+ or CD8+ T cells sorted from blood, taken in a trial of the OX40 agonist ivuxolimab. The CDR3 sequence is CASNPGLNTEAFF. The CDR3 bases are TGTGCCAGCAACCCAGGGTTGAACACTGAAGCTTTCTTT.